What follows describes a single TCR beta chain. Antigen unknown. An end of the junction does not agree with germline; a read error may underlie this. This sample is drawn from a study of tumor-infiltrating lymphocytes in primary liver carcinoma. Study at large: Stage T1-T3 N0M0 tumors spanned about 4 to 11 cm.

TCR beta cDNA was made from 400 to 600 ng total RNA with a constant-region primer. Slightly modified ARM-PCR served as the procedure for the TCR beta libraries. These libraries came from three rounds of nested multiplex PCR. It was with TRBV1-TRBV30 forward primers and a C-beta reverse primer that the first two PCR rounds were run, at 10 to 11 cycles each. Via MiXCR, TCRdb re-called the multiplex PCR reads, giving one row per CDR3 protein. The sample has some 200,000 distinct CDR3 sequences; less than 75% are singletons. Study outcomes and limitations: The top-250-clone fraction was significantly higher in tumors than in blood (p = 0.039). In tumor-adjacent and tumor-blood pairs, overlap was lower than in tumor region pairs. Comparison of CD4+ and CD8+ repertoires was precluded by bulk unsorted samples.

Germline DNA was also extracted, with blood RNA taken from unsorted whole blood. The CDR3 runs 14 residues. Germline CDR1 MDHEN, CDR2 SYDVKM. The sequenced material came from peripheral blood. The rearrangement links TRBV28 to TRBJ2-1; D may correspond to TRBD1 or TRBD2 (5 bases each). This TCR came from a woman aged 55-70 years with primary liver carcinoma and hepatitis B virus infection. CDR3: CASILTRGYNEQFF. Here the CDR3 DNA reads TGTGCCAGCATTTTAACTAGGGGCTACAATGAGCAGTTCTTC.